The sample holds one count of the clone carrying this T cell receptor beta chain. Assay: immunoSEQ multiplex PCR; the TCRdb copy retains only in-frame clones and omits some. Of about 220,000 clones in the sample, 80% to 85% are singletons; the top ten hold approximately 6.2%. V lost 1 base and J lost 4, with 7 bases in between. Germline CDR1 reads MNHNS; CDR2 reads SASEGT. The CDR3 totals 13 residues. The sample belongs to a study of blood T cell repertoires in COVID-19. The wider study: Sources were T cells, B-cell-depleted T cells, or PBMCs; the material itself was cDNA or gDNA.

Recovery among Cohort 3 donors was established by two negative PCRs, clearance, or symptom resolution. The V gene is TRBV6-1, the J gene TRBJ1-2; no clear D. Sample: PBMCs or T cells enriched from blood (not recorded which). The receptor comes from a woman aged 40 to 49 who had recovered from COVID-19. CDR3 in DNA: TGTGCCAGCAGTGAAGGGGTAGCCTATGGCTACACCTTC. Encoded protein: CASSEGVAYGYTF.